One sample yielded the 31 T cell receptor beta chains listed below, sequenced in a study of OX40 agonist ivuxolimab in advanced cancers. The repertoire was sequenced with immunoSEQ multiplex PCR; TCRdb's copy has only in-frame clones and lacks some. Of tens of thousands of clones in the sample, 83% were seen once. This specimen was CD4+ or CD8+ T cells sorted from blood, taken in a trial of the OX40 agonist ivuxolimab. All receptors come from an adult with an advanced solid tumor such as melanoma, head and neck, liver or kidney cancer.

The chain links TRBV21-1 to TRBJ2-7; no check of the table's D call, TRBD1, against the DNA was made. TRBV21-1 is noted as a pseudogene. The CDR3 is 14 residues long. In nucleotides, the CDR3 is TGTGCCAGCAGCCCTGGGGACACTGACTACGAGCAGTACTTC. Its protein is CASSPGDTDYEQYF.

This clone was counted a few times. The J gene is TRBJ1-6, the V gene TRBV5-1, with 12 bases matching TRBD1. The trim removed 4 bases at V and 13 bases at J, leaving 9 bases unmatched. The CDR3 runs 15 residues. The V gene's germline CDR1 is SGHRS and CDR2 YFSETQ. The DNA of the CDR3 is TGCGCCAGCAGCCTAGACCGGGACAGGGGGCTGCCCCTCCACTTT. This sequence encodes CASSLDRDRGLPLHF.

This rearrangement joins TRBV28 to TRBJ2-3; TRBD1 agrees at 7 bases. The V gene's germline CDR1 is MDHEN and CDR2 SYDVKM. The trim removed 5 bases at V and 5 bases at J, leaving 13 bases unmatched. The CDR3 length is 16 residues. The CDR3 DNA is TGTGCCAGCAGTCCCTTGACAGGGTGGTTTGGAGATACGCAGTATTTT. This gives the protein CASSPLTGWFGDTQYF.

The chain has TRBV18 and TRBJ2-3; no reliable D call. Germline V lookup: CDR1 KGHSH, CDR2 LQKENI. This CDR3 region has 15 residues. The V end was cut by 2 bases, the J end by 3 bases, with 12 bases between. DNA for the CDR3: TGTGCCAGCTCACCATCCGTGTCAGAAACAGATACGCAGTATTTT. Translated: CASSPSVSETDTQYF.

The table lists this clone with a count of one. The rearrangement uses TRBV6-5 and TRBJ1-4; 7 positions match TRBD1. The CDR3 extends over 14 amino acids. J gave up 7 bases and V 3 bases, and 5 bases lay outside the gene matches. Germline V gene sequence: CDR1 MNHEY, CDR2 SVGAGI. This chain's CDR3 is CASSYSGGGEKLFF. The CDR3 DNA is TGTGCCAGCAGTTATTCAGGGGGTGGTGAAAAACTGTTTTTT.

V gene TRBV21-1 combines with J gene TRBJ1-2; the table's TRBD1 call for D was not verified on the DNA. TRBV21-1 is described as a pseudogene. This CDR3 is built from 14 residues. The CDR3 is CASGPPDRDYGYTF. In DNA, the CDR3 is TGTGCCAGCGGACCCCCGGACAGAGACTATGGCTACACCTTC.

The chain recombines TRBV28 with TRBJ2-7; a weak D match, TRBD1 (5 bases). Germline V lookup: CDR1 MDHEN, CDR2 SYDVKM. This CDR3 has 11 amino acids. V lost 8 bases, J lost 4 bases, and 9 bases lay in between. This CDR3 reads CASLRGYEQYF. CDR3 nucleotide sequence: TGTGCCAGCTTAAGGGGTTACGAGCAGTACTTC. The complete variable domain, with remaining parts taken from reference TRBV28 and TRBJ2-7, reads DVKVTQSSRYLVKRTGEKVFLECVQDMDHENMFWYRQDPGLGLRLIYFSYDVKMKEKGDIPEGYSVSREKKERFSLILESASTNQTSMYLCASLRGYEQYFGPGTRLTVT.

A few counts support this clone. The gene calls are TRBV30 and TRBJ2-2, with 12 bases identical to TRBD1. The trim removed 3 bases at V and 5 bases at J, leaving 4 bases unmatched. The CDR3 has 15 amino acids. Germline V CDR1 and CDR2: GTSNPN, SVGIG (reference sequence). In DNA, the CDR3 is TGTGCCTGGAGCAGGGACAGGGGGCGAACCGGGGAGCTGTTTTTT. It specifies CAWSRDRGRTGELFF. The whole variable domain, remainder taken from reference TRBV30 and TRBJ2-2, is SQTIHQWPATLVQPVGSPLSLECTVEGTSNPNLYWYRQAAGRGLQLLFYSVGIGQISSEVPQNLSASRPQDRQFILSSKKLLLSDSGFYLCAWSRDRGRTGELFFGEGSRLTVL.

This chain links TRBV5-8 with TRBJ1-5; D call uncertain. The CDR3 totals 14 residues. The germline V gene encodes CDR1 SGHTS and CDR2 YDEGEE. With 0 bases removed from V and 4 bases from J, the gap between germline ends came to 8 bases. In DNA form, the CDR3 reads TGTGCCAGCAGCTTGGGGGCCCGAAATCAGCCCCAGCATTTT. Translating it yields CASSLGARNQPQHF.

V gene TRBV1 combines with J gene TRBJ2-3; TRBD2 was called by the table and not checked on the DNA. TRBV1 is a documented pseudogene. There are 17 residues in the CDR3. The CDR3, as DNA: TGCACCAGCAGCTCTAGTAGGAGCGGGGGGGCCTTAGTTTCAAAGTATTTT. Translated: CTSSSSRSGGALVSKYF.

This clone was observed a few times. The chain has TRBV5-1 and TRBJ1-6; TRBD1 agrees at 9 bases. The CDR3 contains 14 residues. V trimming: 5 bases; J trimming: 5 bases; junction bases outside the gene matches: 2. Germline V gene sequence: CDR1 SGHRS, CDR2 YFSETQ. CDR3 region: CASRGDRDNSPLHF. For the CDR3, the DNA is TGCGCCAGCAGGGGGGACAGGGATAATTCACCCCTCCACTTT.

The chain couples TRBV5-1 to TRBJ2-7; 11 nucleotides agree with TRBD2. Germline CDR1 and CDR2: SGHRS and YFSETQ. The CDR3 is made up of 17 amino acids. With 4 bases clipped from V and 0 bases from J, the junction kept 9 bases outside the gene matches. CDR3 residues: CASSPASGGLSSYEQYF. In DNA form, the CDR3 reads TGCGCCAGCAGCCCCGCTAGCGGGGGGCTCAGCTCCTACGAGCAGTACTTC. Drawing the rest from reference TRBV5-1 and TRBJ2-7, the complete variable domain is KAGVTQTPRYLIKTRGQQVTLSCSPISGHRSVSWYQQTPGQGLQFLFEYFSETQRNKGNFPGRFSGRQFSNSRSEMNVSTLELGDSALYLCASSPASGGLSSYEQYFGPGTRLTVT.

The chain has TRBV5-8 and TRBJ1-1, with unresolved D. This CDR3 is built from 14 residues. V lost 2 bases and J lost 1, with 9 bases in between. Germline V lookup: CDR1 SGHTS, CDR2 YDEGEE. The CDR3 DNA reads as TGTGCCAGCAGCTTCCGAACAGCGAACACTGAAGCTTTCTTT. Amino acids: CASSFRTANTEAFF.

The chain has TRBV5-1 and TRBJ2-2; no clear D. The CDR3 is 15 residues long. V shed 3 bases and J shed 3 bases, with 12 bases lying between them. Per the germline V gene, CDR1 is SGHRS and CDR2 is YFSETQ. This chain's CDR3 is CASSSRALHTGELFF. Written as DNA, the CDR3 is TGCGCCAGCAGCTCCCGGGCCCTCCACACCGGGGAGCTGTTTTTT.

The chain is built from TRBV15 and TRBJ2-3; TRBD2 agrees at 12 bases. Germline V CDR1 and CDR2: LNHNV, YYDKDF (reference sequence). V lost 1 base, J lost 6 bases, and 5 bases stayed unmatched. The length of the CDR3 is 16 residues. CDR3 bases: TGTGCCACCAGCAGAGGCCTAGCGGGGGGGTCGGATACGCAGTATTTT. Its protein is CATSRGLAGGSDTQYF.

V gene TRBV19 combines with J gene TRBJ2-3, with D possibly called TRBD1 or TRBD2 (5 bases each). V lost 9 bases to trimming and J lost 2 bases, with 21 bases between them. The CDR3 covers 16 residues. CDR1 is LNHDA, CDR2 SQIVND, per germline (reference sequence). CDR3 sequence (DNA): TGTGCCAGCAGACTCCGGGACCGAGAACCCACAGATACGCAGTATTTT. Amino acids: CASRLRDREPTDTQYF. The full variable domain, its missing parts supplied by reference TRBV19 and TRBJ2-3, is DGGITQSPKYLFRKEGQNVTLSCEQNLNHDAMYWYRQDPGQGLRLIYYSQIVNDFQKGDIAEGYSVSREKKESFPLTVTSAQKNPTAFYLCASRLRDREPTDTQYFGPGTRLTVL.

This clone was detected only once. V and J are TRBV7-2 and TRBJ2-3, with 10 positions matching TRBD2. The CDR3 totals 16 residues. J lost 0 bases, V lost 5 bases, and 5 bases had no gene match. Germline V gene data show CDR1 as SGHTA and CDR2 as FQGNSA. CDR3 coding DNA: TGTGCCAGCAGCGTACGACTAGCGGGTAGCACAGATACGCAGTATTTT. Translating gives CASSVRLAGSTDTQYF.

The V and J genes are TRBV21-1 and TRBJ1-5; the table gives TRBD1 as D, unverified against the DNA. TRBV21-1 constitutes a pseudogene. The CDR3 contains 14 residues. CDR3 sequence (DNA): TGTGCCAGCAGCACTAGGACAGGGGTACAGTCCCAGCATTTT. It encodes CASSTRTGVQSQHF.

The gene calls are TRBV6-5 and TRBJ2-7; D not resolved. Germline CDR1 MNHEY, CDR2 SVGAGI. CDR3 size: 14 residues. Here the CDR3 reads CATSVGSVGYEQYF. CDR3 in DNA: TGTGCTACAAGCGTAGGCAGCGTGGGCTACGAGCAGTACTTC.

J is TRBJ1-4 and V is TRBV5-5, with D hard to call. The CDR3 runs to 14 residues. The V end was cut by 4 bases, the J end by 0 bases, with 7 bases between. Germline V gene data show CDR1 as SGHKS and CDR2 as YYEKEE (reference sequence). The CDR3 loop is CASSRSATNEKLFF. The CDR3 DNA reads as TGTGCCAGCAGCCGCTCTGCAACTAATGAAAAACTGTTTTTT.

This clone was seen a handful of times. The V gene is TRBV18, the J gene TRBJ2-7; D gene uncertain. Deletions cut 2 bases from V and 2 bases from J, with 10 bases between. Germline lookup yields CDR1 KGHSH and CDR2 LQKENI. The CDR3 has 14 amino acids. The CDR3 nucleotides are TGTGCCAGCTCACCAGTGCAGGCCCCCTACGAGCAGTACTTC. Translated, it gives CASSPVQAPYEQYF. The entire variable domain, with the rest obtained from reference TRBV18 and TRBJ2-7, is as follows: NAGVMQNPRHLVRRRGQEARLRCSPMKGHSHVYWYRQLPEEGLKFMVYLQKENIIDESGMPKERFSAEFPKEGPSILRIQQVVRGDSAAYFCASSPVQAPYEQYFGPGTRLTVT.

This rearrangement joins TRBV5-6 to TRBJ1-2; D is unclear. Germline lookup yields CDR1 SGHDT and CDR2 YYEEEE. V lost 4 bases, J lost 4 bases, and 17 bases lay in between. The CDR3 is 15 amino acids. DNA for the CDR3: TGTGCCAGCAGCAACCGGGGTGGGCTGGGCTATGGCTACACCTTC. Protein: CASSNRGGLGYGYTF.

A few counts support this clone. The CDR3 DNA reads TGTGCCAGCTCCCCAGGGACAGGGGAGACCCAGTACTTC. It yields the protein CASSPGTGETQYF. This chain uses TRBV18 with TRBJ2-5, with 9 bases that match TRBD1. Trimming took 6 bases from V and 5 from J; bases not matched to a gene: 4. Germline CDR1 KGHSH, CDR2 LQKENI. This CDR3 has 13 residues.

This clone came up once. The rearrangement uses TRBV19 and TRBJ2-7; D is unclear. Trimming left V 7 bases short and J 2 bases short, with 15 bases between. This CDR3 contains 14 residues. Per the germline V gene, CDR1 is LNHDA and CDR2 is SQIVND (reference sequence). In DNA form, the CDR3 reads TGTGCCAGTAAACCTTTGGGCCAGCCCTACGAGCAGTACTTC. It codes for CASKPLGQPYEQYF.

This clone has only one observation. The chain carries TRBV6-5 and TRBJ2-1; D remains ambiguous. This CDR3 has 14 residues. CDR1 is MNHEY and CDR2 is SVGAGI in the germline V gene. V was trimmed by 2 bases and J by 4 bases, leaving 9 bases between them. The CDR3 spells CASSYLTTYNEQFF. In DNA, the CDR3 is TGTGCCAGCAGTTACCTAACAACTTACAATGAGCAGTTCTTC.

The V gene is TRBV7-6, the J gene TRBJ1-1; no firm D call. Per germline, CDR1 SGHVS and CDR2 FNYEAQ. The CDR3 spans 14 residues. The V and J ends lost 3 bases and 4 bases respectively, with 12 bases between them. Here the CDR3 DNA reads TGTGCCAGCAGCTTTGGGGATCTTGGCACTGAAGCTTTCTTT. Translating it yields CASSFGDLGTEAFF.

The chain links TRBV27 to TRBJ2-3; 13 bases align to TRBD2. The germline CDR1 and CDR2 sequences are MNHEY and SMNVEV (reference sequence). V was pared by 4 bases and J by 6 bases, with 10 bases of the junction left unmatched. This CDR3 has 17 residues. The chain's CDR3 is CASSSPRLAGGADTQYF. CDR3 sequence (DNA): TGTGCCAGCAGTTCTCCCCGACTAGCGGGGGGAGCGGATACGCAGTATTTT.

This clone was seen a few times. The chain is built from TRBV6-5 and TRBJ1-6, with D unresolved. Trimming cost V 6 bases and J 2 bases, with 11 bases left between them. Germline CDR1 is MNHEY and CDR2 is SVGAGI. This CDR3 spans 15 amino acids. In DNA form, the CDR3 reads TGTGCCAGCAGCCCCCGCCCTACCTATAATTCACCCCTCCACTTT. It codes for CASSPRPTYNSPLHF.

This chain uses TRBV30 with TRBJ2-7; tentative D call: TRBD2 (5 bases). The germline V gene has CDR1 GTSNPN and CDR2 SVGIG (reference sequence). The V and J ends lost 5 bases and 6 bases respectively, with 14 bases between them. CDR3 size: 12 residues. CDR3 sequence (DNA): TGTGCCTGGGTCTCCCCAGGAGGCGAGCAGTACTTC. Amino acid sequence: CAWVSPGGEQYF.

In this sample, this clone turned up a few times. The chain combines TRBV29-1 with TRBJ1-2; TRBD1 aligns across 11 bases. The trim removed 7 bases at V and 4 bases at J, leaving 5 bases unmatched. From germline, CDR1 is SQVTM and CDR2 ANQGSEA. The length of the CDR3 is 13 residues. The DNA of the CDR3 is TGCAGCGCGACCGGGACAGGGGGCTATGGCTACACCTTC. It is translated as CSATGTGGYGYTF. Drawing the rest from reference TRBV29-1 and TRBJ1-2, the complete variable domain is SAVISQKPSRDICQRGTSLTIQCQVDSQVTMMFWYRQQPGQSLTLIATANQGSEATYESGFVIDKFPISRPNLTFSTLTVSNMSPEDSSIYLCSATGTGGYGYTFGSGTRLTVV.

The chain employs TRBV9 and TRBJ2-2, with D hard to call. Germline CDR1 SGDLS, CDR2 YYNGEE. Trimming cost V 0 bases and J 3 bases, with 12 bases left between them. The CDR3 consists of 16 residues. CDR3 protein: CASSVEGSSYTGELFF. DNA of the CDR3: TGTGCCAGCAGCGTAGAGGGCAGTAGCTACACCGGGGAGCTGTTTTTT.